These 7 T cell receptor beta chains came from one sample sequenced in a study of response to subunit inactivated influenza vaccine. One entry per CDR3 protein results from TCRdb running MiXCR on the RT-PCR reads. This table has around 530,000 distinct CDR3 sequences, more than 15% appearing once. Sequenced material: CD4+ T cells sorted from PBMCs, taken about 24 months after vaccination. The receptors originated from a man between 50 and 69 years old who received an inactivated influenza vaccine.

The genes are TRBV28 and TRBJ2-5; 9 nucleotides align to TRBD2. The germline CDR1 and CDR2 sequences are MDHEN and SYDVKM. The CDR3 length is 15 residues. J lost 5 bases, V lost 6 bases, and 10 bases had no gene match. The CDR3 DNA reads TGTGCCAGCAGAAAGCCGCTAGCGGGAAGGGAGACCCAGTACTTC. Protein sequence: CASRKPLAGRETQYF.

This clonotype was counted between two and nine times. The V gene is TRBV20-1, the J gene TRBJ2-3; 9 bases are shared with TRBD2. Germline CDR1 is DFQATT and CDR2 is SNEGSKA (reference sequence). V trimming: 3 bases; J trimming: 2 bases; junction bases outside the gene matches: 6. This CDR3 is built from 15 residues. The CDR3 DNA follows: TGCAGTGCTAGTAGTCTAGCGGGGCTCACAGATACGCAGTATTTT. Its protein product is CSASSLAGLTDTQYF.

This clonotype was picked up many times. The chain has TRBV5-1 and TRBJ2-7, with a tentative D call TRBD1 (5 bases). The CDR3 extends over 11 amino acids. CDR1 SGHRS and CDR2 YFSETQ come from the germline V gene. V lost 7 bases, J lost 1 base, and 6 bases lay in between. Written as DNA, the CDR3 is TGCGCCAGCGCAGGGTCCTACGAGCAGTACTTC. It yields the protein CASAGSYEQYF.

This chain links TRBV5-5 with TRBJ1-2; no reliable D call. Germline loops: CDR1 SGHKS, CDR2 YYEKEE (reference sequence). This CDR3 has 14 amino acids. With 1 base removed from V and 0 bases from J, the gap between germline ends came to 7 bases. CDR3 residues: CASSLLASNYGYTF. The CDR3, as DNA: TGTGCCAGCAGCTTGCTCGCCTCTAACTATGGCTACACCTTC.

V and J are TRBV28 and TRBJ2-3; TRBD1 matches 8 bases. Germline V CDR1 and CDR2: MDHEN, SYDVKM. CDR3 length equals 15 residues. V was clipped by 5 bases and J by 2 bases; unmatched bases: 6. The CDR3 sequence is CASSDWTGLTDTQYF. The CDR3 nucleotides read TGTGCCAGCAGTGACTGGACAGGGCTCACAGATACGCAGTATTTT.

This chain connects TRBV20-1 to TRBJ1-6; TRBD1 matches at 7 bases. Germline V gene lookup returns CDR1 DFQATT and CDR2 SNEGSKA (reference sequence). V gave up 5 bases and J gave up 9 bases; unmatched junction bases: 10. The CDR3 consists of 14 residues. The CDR3 loop is CSALVGTALSPLHF. The CDR3 DNA reads TGCAGTGCTCTGGTAGGGACAGCGCTTTCACCCCTCCACTTT.

The J gene is TRBJ2-2, the V gene TRBV24-1, with D hard to call. CDR1 and CDR2 (germline): KGHDR, SFDVKD. The V and J ends lost 4 bases and 6 bases respectively, with 8 bases between them. The CDR3 totals 13 residues. CDR3 loop: CATSEWGAGELFF. Here the CDR3 DNA reads TGTGCCACCAGTGAATGGGGTGCCGGGGAGCTGTTTTTT.